The entry that follows covers one TCR beta chain sequence. Its cognate antigen is unknown. Any history of autoimmune disease or systemic immunosuppression disqualified patients. This record comes from a study of OX40 agonist ivuxolimab in advanced cancers. Whole-study findings and limits: With doses of 0.1 to 3.0 mg/kg, CD4+ and CD8+ blood T cells had undergone clonal expansion by week 6.

Method: immunoSEQ multiplex PCR; TCRdb's copy keeps in-frame clones and lacks some. The sample has tens of thousands of clones, approximately 88% seen once; the top ten hold roughly 11%. The germline CDR1 and CDR2 sequences are SGDLS and YYNGEE. There are 13 residues in the CDR3. Trimming pared 3 bases from V and 3 bases from J, leaving 7 bases between. The sequencing used CD4+ or CD8+ T cells sorted from blood, collected in a trial of the OX40 agonist ivuxolimab. This chain connects TRBV9 to TRBJ1-3; no firm D call. This TCR was recovered from an adult with an advanced solid tumor such as melanoma, head and neck, liver or kidney cancer. The CDR3 here is CASSGAGGNTIYF. The CDR3, as DNA: TGTGCCAGCAGCGGAGCAGGTGGAAACACCATATATTTT. The variable domain in full, completed from reference TRBV9 and TRBJ1-3, reads DSGVTQTPKHLITATGQRVTLRCSPRSGDLSVYWYQQSLDQGLQFLIQYYNGEERAKGNILERFSAQQFPDLHSELNLSSLELGDSALYFCASSGAGGNTIYFGEGSWLTVV.